These 30 T cell receptor beta chains were all obtained from the same sample, sequenced in a study of T cell repertoires in ileal Crohn's disease. Time point reported: neoterminal ileum biopsy at postoperative endoscopy, about 6 months after surgery. Some clones are missing from TCRdb's copy, which holds only in-frame ones; the method was immunoSEQ multiplex PCR. The table includes approximately 13,000 clones, around 69% detected once. Sequencing used ileal tissue. The receptors come from an adult with Crohn's disease.

Note on this clone: Other DNA sequences from this sample encode an identical CDR3 as well. The chain combines TRBV6-1 with TRBJ2-3; D not certain. The V end lost 2 bases, the J end lost 4 bases, and 7 bases lay between the germline ends. CDR1 is MNHNS and CDR2 is SASEGT in the germline V gene. The length of the CDR3 is 13 residues. DNA for the CDR3: TGTGCCAGCAGTGAATCGGTCGCAGATACGCAGTATTTT. This encodes CASSESVADTQYF.

This clone has only one observation. V and J are TRBV7-2 and TRBJ2-7; 7 bases map to TRBD1. This CDR3 region has 15 residues. The V gene's germline CDR1 is SGHTA and CDR2 FQGNSA. After removal of 5 bases from V and 2 bases from J, the junction contained 9 bases not matched to a gene. CDR3 coding DNA: TGTGCCAGCAGCCCAGGGACAGACAGAGCCTACGAGCAGTACTTC. This codes for CASSPGTDRAYEQYF.

This chain links TRBV6-1 with TRBJ2-7; D uncertain. With 4 bases removed from V and 3 bases from J, the gap between germline ends came to 13 bases. The CDR3 has 14 amino acids. Germline values: CDR1 MNHNS, CDR2 SASEGT. The CDR3 here is CASSVVPLNYEQYF. CDR3 nucleotide sequence: TGTGCCAGCAGTGTGGTGCCCCTGAACTACGAGCAGTACTTC.

This clone was observed a handful of times. V usage is TRBV5-1 and J usage is TRBJ2-2; 8 bases line up with TRBD2. The V gene end was trimmed by 3 bases and the J gene end by 7 bases; junction bases not matched to a gene: 5. Germline V gene lookup returns CDR1 SGHRS and CDR2 YFSETQ. This CDR3 contains 14 residues. CDR3 residues: CASSSGGSGGELFF. The CDR3 DNA follows: TGCGCCAGCAGCTCGGGAGGGTCTGGCGGGGAGCTGTTTTTT.

The rearrangement joins TRBV7-9 to TRBJ1-1; 9 nucleotides agree with TRBD1. The J segment lost 5 bases and the V segment lost 1 base, leaving 5 bases of the junction unmatched. CDR3 length: 15 residues. Germline-derived CDR1 and CDR2 are SEHNR and FQNEAQ (reference sequence). The CDR3 reads CASSLVTGGKTEAFF. In DNA, the CDR3 is TGTGCCAGCAGCTTAGTAACAGGGGGCAAGACTGAAGCTTTCTTT.

The genes are TRBV7-8 and TRBJ2-3; 9 bases map to TRBD2. Germline-derived CDR1 and CDR2 are SGHVS and FQNEAQ. Unmatched junction bases numbered 5, after V lost 0 bases and J lost 4 bases. This CDR3 is built from 16 residues. The CDR3 region has the DNA TGTGCCAGCAGCTTAGCTTGGCGACTAGCGGCAGATACGCAGTATTTT. This gives the protein CASSLAWRLAADTQYF.

The CDR3 is CASSYSYTTNTEAFF. The CDR3 DNA follows: TGTGCCAGCAGTTACTCATATACCACGAACACTGAAGCTTTCTTT. V is TRBV6-5 and J is TRBJ1-1; D is unclear. Germline V gives CDR1 MNHEY, CDR2 SVGAGI. The V end was cut by 0 bases, the J end by 1 base, with 9 bases between. The CDR3 runs 15 residues.

CDR3 DNA: TGTGCCAGCAGCCCAGGAGCAGGGTTTGGGGGCGAGCAGTACTTC. As protein: CASSPGAGFGGEQYF. The J gene is TRBJ2-7, the V gene TRBV7-2; D possibly uses TRBD1 or TRBD2 (5 bases each). V was pared by 5 bases and J by 6 bases, with 20 bases between. The CDR3 has 15 residues. Germline lookup yields CDR1 SGHTA and CDR2 FQGNSA.

The chain has TRBV7-3 and TRBJ2-3; 8 nucleotides align to TRBD1. V gave up 6 bases and J gave up 6 bases; unmatched junction bases: 5. This CDR3 is 13 amino acids long. Germline loops: CDR1 SGHTA, CDR2 FQGTGA. In DNA form, the CDR3 reads TGTGCCAGCAGAGGACAGGGTGGGGATACGCAGTATTTT. It specifies CASRGQGGDTQYF.

The V call is TRBV2, the J call TRBJ1-5, with D hard to call. CDR3 length: 14 amino acids. V gave up 6 bases and J gave up 0 bases, with 9 bases separating them. CDR1 SNHLY and CDR2 FYNNEI come from the germline V gene. DNA of the CDR3: TGTGCCAGCAGATGGACGGATAGCAATCAGCCCCAGCATTTT. Encoded protein: CASRWTDSNQPQHF. Full variable domain (rest looked up from reference TRBV2 and TRBJ1-5): EPEVTQTPSHQVTQMGQEVILRCVPISNHLYFYWYRQILGQKVEFLVSFYNNEISEKSEIFDDQFSVERPDGSNFTLKIRSTKLEDSAMYFCASRWTDSNQPQHFGDGTRLSIL.

The chain couples TRBV5-1 to TRBJ2-3; D is possibly TRBD1 (5 bases). CDR1 is SGHRS, CDR2 YFSETQ, per germline. V lost 3 bases to trimming and J lost 2 bases, with 13 bases between them. The CDR3 consists of 15 residues. CDR3 sequence reads: CASSSAQGNTDTQYF. The CDR3 nucleotides are TGCGCCAGCAGCTCCGCTCAGGGAAACACAGATACGCAGTATTTT.

The chain joins TRBV6-6 to TRBJ2-3; 8 positions match TRBD2. In germline, CDR1 is MNHNY, CDR2 SVGAGI (reference sequence). The CDR3 has 15 residues. The junction had 5 bases not matched to a gene; V was cut back by 4 bases and J by 2 bases. CDR3: CASSWLAGPTDTQYF. The CDR3 DNA reads TGTGCCAGCAGTTGGCTAGCGGGTCCCACAGATACGCAGTATTTT.

The chain has TRBV6-6 and TRBJ1-1; no definite D call. Germline V gene lookup returns CDR1 MNHNY and CDR2 SVGAGI (reference sequence). The CDR3 runs to 14 residues. V was cut by 8 bases and J by 0 bases, with 13 bases left in between. The CDR3 spells CASRRLQMNTEAFF. As DNA, the CDR3 is TGTGCCAGCCGGAGGCTCCAAATGAACACTGAAGCTTTCTTT.

This rearrangement joins TRBV28 to TRBJ2-1; D might be TRBD1 (6 bases). The CDR3 consists of 16 residues. CDR1 and CDR2 (germline): MDHEN, SYDVKM. Trimming took 6 bases from V and 2 from J, leaving 17 bases between them. The CDR3 loop reads CASRSEQGITYNEQFF. The CDR3 DNA reads as TGTGCCAGCAGATCTGAACAGGGAATTACCTACAATGAGCAGTTCTTC. Supplemented by reference TRBV28 and TRBJ2-1, the full variable domain reads DVKVTQSSRYLVKRTGEKVFLECVQDMDHENMFWYRQDPGLGLRLIYFSYDVKMKEKGDIPEGYSVSREKKERFSLILESASTNQTSMYLCASRSEQGITYNEQFFGPGTRLTVL.

The chain uses TRBV27 and TRBJ2-1; TRBD2 aligns across 9 bases. CDR3 length equals 15 residues. Germline CDR1 MNHEY, CDR2 SMNVEV (reference sequence). With V trimmed by 1 base and J by 10 bases, 8 bases remained unmatched. In DNA form, the CDR3 reads TGTGCCAGCAGTTTATGGCGGGGGGGATCGGGGGAGCAGTTCTTC. The encoded protein is CASSLWRGGSGEQFF.

This clone came up a few times. J is TRBJ1-4 and V is TRBV7-9, with 9 nucleotides matching TRBD1. From germline, CDR1 is SEHNR and CDR2 FQNEAQ (reference sequence). J lost 4 bases, V lost 4 bases, and 13 bases had no gene match. This CDR3 is built from 18 residues. The CDR3 loop reads CASSYQALTGGLNEKLFF. The CDR3 nucleotides are TGTGCCAGCAGCTATCAAGCACTAACAGGGGGCCTTAATGAAAAACTGTTTTTT.

This clone appeared once. The gene calls are TRBV6-5 and TRBJ2-7, with D perhaps assigned TRBD1 or TRBD2 (6 bases each). Between the trimmed V and J ends, which lost 5 bases and 4 bases, there was a span of 15 bases. The CDR3 totals 14 residues. Germline V CDR1 and CDR2: MNHEY, SVGAGI. This chain's CDR3 is CASSEYGGPYEQYF. The CDR3 DNA is TGTGCCAGCAGTGAATATGGGGGGCCGTACGAGCAGTACTTC.

This clone has more than one count but fewer than ten. The rearrangement joins TRBV13 to TRBJ2-3; TRBD2 is a possible D gene (5 bases). Trimming left V 5 bases short and J 2 bases short, with 20 bases between. The CDR3 runs 17 residues. In germline, CDR1 is PRHDT, CDR2 FYEKMQ (reference sequence). CDR3 coding DNA: TGTGCCAGCAGCCCCGACACTAGTATTTCTAACACAGATACGCAGTATTTT. It codes for CASSPDTSISNTDTQYF.

The J gene is TRBJ1-3, the V gene TRBV6-1; D not resolved. Per germline, CDR1 MNHNS and CDR2 SASEGT. The CDR3 has 13 amino acids. Trimming took 3 bases from V and 4 from J, leaving 7 bases between them. CDR3 sequence: CASSESQGNTIYF. The CDR3 region has the DNA TGTGCCAGCAGTGAGTCACAGGGAAACACCATATATTTT.

V and J are TRBV15 and TRBJ2-3; possibly TRBD1 for D (6 bases). V lost 4 bases to trimming and J lost 2 bases, with 16 bases between them. This CDR3 has 16 residues. Germline V gene sequence: CDR1 LNHNV, CDR2 YYDKDF (reference sequence). The DNA for the CDR3 is TGTGCCACCAGCACACTTTTACAGGGTAACACAGATACGCAGTATTTT. It translates to CATSTLLQGNTDTQYF.

The chain is built from TRBV28 and TRBJ2-7; the match to TRBD1 covers 7 bases. The CDR3 length is 16 residues. V lost 6 bases to trimming and J lost 1 base; unmatched junction nucleotides: 12. Germline V lookup: CDR1 MDHEN, CDR2 SYDVKM. The CDR3 loop reads CASSSNRDRSSYEQYF. The DNA for the CDR3 is TGTGCCAGCAGCTCAAACCGGGACAGATCATCCTACGAGCAGTACTTC.

The chain recombines TRBV5-6 with TRBJ1-2; unclear D gene. CDR1 and CDR2 (germline): SGHDT, YYEEEE. Trimming stripped 7 bases from V and 5 bases from J, with 12 bases between. The CDR3 has 12 residues. This chain's CDR3 is CASERSGYGYTF. The CDR3 DNA is TGTGCCAGCGAGCGGTCAGGATATGGCTACACCTTC. Using reference TRBV5-6 and TRBJ1-2 for the parts outside the CDR3, the full variable domain is DAGVTQSPTHLIKTRGQQVTLRCSPKSGHDTVSWYQQALGQGPQFIFQYYEEEERQRGNFPDRFSGHQFPNYSSELNVNALLLGDSALYLCASERSGYGYTFGSGTRLTVV.

The chain carries TRBV12-5 and TRBJ2-7; the match to TRBD1 covers 9 bases. V dropped 6 bases and J dropped 4; count of bases not matched to a gene: 16. In germline, CDR1 is LGHNT, CDR2 FRNRAP. The CDR3 covers 17 residues. DNA of the CDR3: TGTGCTAGTGGACAAACTACTGCCGGGACAGGGAAGTACGAGCAGTACTTC. This sequence encodes CASGQTTAGTGKYEQYF.

The chain recombines TRBV13 with TRBJ1-6, with TRBD1 identical over 8 bases. V was clipped by 4 bases and J by 9 bases; unmatched bases: 8. The CDR3 totals 15 residues. Germline loops: CDR1 PRHDT, CDR2 FYEKMQ (reference sequence). The CDR3 nucleotides are TGTGCCAGCAGCTCTGCAGCAGGGGGCGTTTCACCCCTCCACTTT. Translation: CASSSAAGGVSPLHF. Filled out from reference TRBV13 and TRBJ1-6, the complete variable domain reads AAGVIQSPRHLIKEKRETATLKCYPIPRHDTVYWYQQGPGQDPQFLISFYEKMQSDKGSIPDRFSAQQFSDYHSELNMSSLELGDSALYFCASSSAAGGVSPLHFGNGTRLTVT.

In its sample, this clone is medium-sized. This sequence joins TRBV7-3 and TRBJ1-5; weak D call: TRBD1 (5 bases). The germline CDR1 and CDR2 sequences are SGHTA and FQGTGA. V was clipped by 1 base and J by 9 bases, with 13 bases between them. This CDR3 spans 14 amino acids. The CDR3 sequence: CASSLISGTRPQHF. CDR3 DNA: TGTGCCAGCAGCTTAATATCGGGGACTCGGCCCCAGCATTTT.

The genes are TRBV6-5 and TRBJ2-3; 7 bases are a match to TRBD2. Germline CDR1 reads MNHEY; CDR2 reads SVGAGI. The CDR3 is 15 residues long. V gave up 7 bases and J gave up 3 bases; unmatched junction bases: 10. The CDR3: CASTKGGRGTDTQYF. For the CDR3, the DNA is TGTGCCAGCACGAAAGGAGGGAGGGGAACAGATACGCAGTATTTT.

The chain joins TRBV5-4 to TRBJ2-3; D unclear. CDR1 is SGHNT and CDR2 is YYREEE in the germline V gene (reference sequence). The ends were cut back, 4 bases at V and 2 bases at J, with 8 bases in the middle. This CDR3 has 13 residues. CDR3 loop: CASSLIFTDTQYF. The DNA for the CDR3 is TGTGCCAGCAGCCTGATTTTCACAGATACGCAGTATTTT.

This chain connects TRBV29-1 to TRBJ1-1; D is perhaps TRBD1 (6 bases). Germline V lookup: CDR1 SQVTM, CDR2 ANQGSEA. Between the trimmed V and J ends, which lost 4 bases and 8 bases, there was a span of 29 bases. The CDR3 spans 17 residues. The CDR3 DNA is TGCAGCGTTGCGGCCCTTCGGCAGGGGATGCGGGTGAGCGAAGCTTTCTTT. Translated: CSVAALRQGMRVSEAFF.

This chain uses TRBV6-1 with TRBJ1-5, with 8 bases aligning to TRBD1. This CDR3 contains 17 residues. V trimming: 0 bases; J trimming: 6 bases; junction bases outside the gene matches: 10. Germline assignment: CDR1 MNHNS and CDR2 SASEGT. The CDR3 DNA is TGTGCCAGCAGTGAAGCGATCGCAGGGGGCGCGGGTCAGCCCCAGCATTTT. Its translation is CASSEAIAGGAGQPQHF.

The gene calls are TRBV7-6 and TRBJ2-7; possible D gene TRBD1, 6 bases. The germline CDR1 and CDR2 sequences are SGHVS and FNYEAQ. This CDR3 spans 13 amino acids. The V end was cut by 5 bases, the J end by 1 base, with 9 bases between. CDR3 DNA: TGTGCCAGCAGCACTACAGGGTCCTACGAGCAGTACTTC. This gives the protein CASSTTGSYEQYF.